This T cell receptor (beta chain) was profiled in a study of spatial heterogeneity in lung cancer. Study findings and constraints: It was found that expanded intratumoral alpha and beta TCR counts tracked tumor mutation counts.

The CDR3 is made up of 15 amino acids. V was trimmed by 7 bases and J by 5 bases, leaving 21 bases between them. Germline-derived CDR1 and CDR2 are MDHEN and SYDVKM. In its sample, this clonotype was seen many times. Its matching antigen is unknown. As to time point: sample taken at primary tumor resection. The donor population consisted of some 70 patients with untreated, early-stage non-small cell lung cancer. Unsorted samples of tumor, nontumor lung or frozen PBMC had their whole RNA sequenced. Individually, TCR cDNA molecules were each labelled with a unique molecular identifier. TCRdb ran MiXCR on the 5' RACE reads and lists one entry per CDR3 protein. Found here are approximately 15,000 distinct CDR3 sequences, roughly 6.2% of them singletons; the top ten hold around 6.5%.

The chain is built from TRBV28 and TRBJ2-7, with D perhaps TRBD1 (6 bases). This TCR came from a male donor with early-stage non-small cell lung cancer. The specimen was lung tumor tissue, collected at surgery. The chain's CDR3 is CASTKSGQGMHEQYF. The CDR3 DNA reads as TGTGCCAGCACCAAATCGGGGCAGGGGATGCACGAGCAGTACTTC.